The present T cell receptor (beta chain) was sequenced within a study of cytomegalovirus exposure and HLA in healthy donors. Trimming removed 5 bases at V and 5 bases at J, with 9 bases between. CDR3 length: 12 amino acids. Per the germline V gene, CDR1 is SGHVS and CDR2 is FQNEAQ. The protocol was immunoSEQ multiplex PCR, while the TCRdb copy is restricted to in-frame clones and leaves out a portion. The data contain fewer than 400,000 clones, roughly 88% of them singletons. V gene TRBV7-8 combines with J gene TRBJ2-5; D gene unclear. The clonotype originates from a woman between 18 and 29 years old in good health and CMV-seronegative. The source material was PBMCs. The CDR3 region has the DNA TGTGCCAGCAGCCCCCTTTATGAGACCCAGTACTTC. Its protein product is CASSPLYETQYF.